The clone carrying this T cell receptor (beta chain) was detected only once. Its antigen is as yet unknown. Clones were read by immunoSEQ multiplex PCR, and TCRdb kept only the in-frame ones, dropping some. The sample records roughly 520 clones, approximately 94% being singletons. Donors had limited-stage small-cell lung cancer, resected between 2008 and 2020. This sample was taken from a study of T cells and copy number aberrations in small-cell lung cancer. Whole-study findings and limits: Versus adjacent lung, tumor T-cell richness and clonality were lower; density nonsignificantly.

In germline, CDR1 is SGHAT, CDR2 FQNNGV. Trimming at V came to 5 bases and at J to 7 bases, leaving 14 bases not matched to a gene. CDR3 length: 16 amino acids. The sequencing input was tumor tissue. The genes are TRBV11-2 and TRBJ1-2; 9 bases align to TRBD1. The clonotype was recovered from a man in his fifties or sixties with small cell lung cancer. CDR3 sequence (DNA): TGTGCCAGCAGCGCCCAACCGGGACAGGGTACGGGTGGCTACACCTTC. Amino acids: CASSAQPGQGTGGYTF.